These 27 T cell receptor beta chains originate from one sample sequenced in a study of blood T cell repertoires in COVID-19 (dated by TCRdb to 2018 to 2021). Library preparation was by the immunoSEQ multiplex PCR assay. Held by TCRdb, this immuneACCESS table contains in-frame sequences only and omits some clones. Under half of the omission traces to an unresolved V gene where checked; the cause of the rest is unknown. The sample contains about 150,000 clones, about 90% of them found a single time. 4% of the sample goes to the ten largest clones. The specimen sequenced was PBMCs or T cells enriched from blood (not recorded which). All receptors come from a woman between 40 and 50 years old who had been exposed to COVID-19.

The CDR3 DNA follows: TGTGCCAGTAGGACAGGACAGGGGTCTACGAACTCACCCCTCCACTTT. This translates into CASRTGQGSTNSPLHF. The chain couples TRBV19 to TRBJ1-6, with 9 bases identical to TRBD1. The CDR3 loop spans 16 amino acids. CDR1 and CDR2 from the germline V gene are LNHDA and SQIVND (reference sequence). The V and J ends lost 6 bases and 10 bases, in that order; junction bases with no gene match: 13. Full variable domain (rest looked up from reference TRBV19 and TRBJ1-6): DGGITQSPKYLFRKEGQNVTLSCEQNLNHDAMYWYRQDPGQGLRLIYYSQIVNDFQKGDIAEGYSVSREKKESFPLTVTSAQKNPTAFYLCASRTGQGSTNSPLHFGNGTRLTVT.

In DNA, the CDR3 is TGTGCCAGCAGTTCGGGAGCTCAGCAATATGGCTACACCTTC. Protein sequence: CASSSGAQQYGYTF. The chain joins TRBV27 to TRBJ1-2; D ambiguous. Trimming removed 4 bases at V and 5 bases at J, with 14 bases between. The CDR3 is 14 amino acids. Per the germline V gene, CDR1 is MNHEY and CDR2 is SMNVEV (reference sequence).

The chain carries TRBV18 and TRBJ1-5, with D uncertain. V lost 2 bases and J lost 8, with 10 bases in between. The CDR3 covers 13 residues. Germline V CDR1 and CDR2: KGHSH, LQKENI. The CDR3 coding sequence is TGTGCCAGCTCACCAGGGTGGCAGGAGCCCCAGCATTTT. Amino acid sequence: CASSPGWQEPQHF.

The chain carries TRBV5-1 and TRBJ2-2; 10 bases line up with TRBD1. Per the germline V gene, CDR1 is SGHRS and CDR2 is YFSETQ. The trim removed 3 bases at V and 6 bases at J, leaving 8 bases unmatched. There are 16 residues in the CDR3. CDR3 in amino acids: CASSSTLTGGPGELFF. For the CDR3, the DNA is TGCGCCAGCAGCTCCACGTTGACAGGGGGCCCCGGGGAGCTGTTTTTT.

The V call is TRBV27, the J call TRBJ2-7, with D possibly TRBD1 on 6 matching bases. The CDR3 loop spans 11 amino acids. Trimming took off 6 bases at V and 10 bases at J, with 13 bases between the two ends. The germline V gene has CDR1 MNHEY and CDR2 SMNVEV (reference sequence). In DNA, the CDR3 is TGTGCCAGCAGAACAACAGGGCCCCAGTACTTC. It codes for CASRTTGPQYF.

This clone occurred once. V and J are TRBV15 and TRBJ2-7; D unclear. Germline V lookup: CDR1 LNHNV, CDR2 YYDKDF (reference sequence). The length of the CDR3 is 16 residues. With 0 bases removed from V and 2 bases from J, the gap between germline ends came to 14 bases. The CDR3, as DNA: TGTGCCACCAGCAGAGATAGAGGAATGCCCCCCTACGAGCAGTACTTC. Its translation is CATSRDRGMPPYEQYF.

There are many counts of this clone. CDR3: CASSRGDGRDEQYF. For the CDR3, the DNA is TGTGCCAGCTCACGGGGGGACGGCCGCGACGAGCAGTACTTC. The V and J genes are TRBV18 and TRBJ2-7, with a tentative D call TRBD2 (6 bases). The V end lost 4 bases, the J end lost 5 bases, and 15 bases lay between the germline ends. From germline, CDR1 is KGHSH and CDR2 LQKENI. The CDR3 is 14 amino acids.

The gene calls are TRBV5-5 and TRBJ1-1, with D perhaps TRBD1 (5 bases). The CDR3 spans 14 residues. Germline loops: CDR1 SGHKS, CDR2 YYEKEE (reference sequence). V was trimmed by 2 bases and J by 2 bases, leaving 10 bases between them. The CDR3 coding sequence is TGTGCCAGCAGCTTCCCAGGGATTAACACTGAAGCTTTCTTT. Translating gives CASSFPGINTEAFF.

The rearrangement joins TRBV7-9 to TRBJ2-7; 8 bases align to TRBD1. V lost 5 bases to trimming and J lost 3 bases; unmatched junction nucleotides: 9. In germline, CDR1 is SEHNR, CDR2 FQNEAQ (reference sequence). The CDR3 sequence is 15 residues long. In DNA, the CDR3 is TGTGCCAGCAGCCCCCGACAGGGGACCAACTACGAGCAGTACTTC. Translated, it gives CASSPRQGTNYEQYF.

The chain carries TRBV4-1 and TRBJ1-1; 9 bases are a match to TRBD1. This CDR3 region has 16 residues. With V trimmed by 4 bases and J by 2 bases, 8 bases remained unmatched. Germline CDR1 MGHRA, CDR2 YSYEKL. In DNA, the CDR3 is TGCGCCAGCAGCCCCGGACAGGGGCAACTAAACACTGAAGCTTTCTTT. Protein product: CASSPGQGQLNTEAFF.

The CDR3 sequence is CSGGGDPASEQYF. For the CDR3, the DNA is TGCAGTGGAGGGGGGGACCCTGCTAGTGAGCAGTACTTC. The chain recombines TRBV29-1 with TRBJ2-7, with D perhaps matching TRBD2 (7 bases). This CDR3 contains 13 residues. Germline CDR1 SQVTM, CDR2 ANQGSEA.

The chain has TRBV6-5 and TRBJ2-5; 7 bases map to TRBD1. CDR1 is MNHEY and CDR2 is SVGAGI in the germline V gene. The CDR3 runs to 14 residues. V lost 3 bases, J lost 4 bases, and 5 bases stayed unmatched. CDR3 sequence reads: CASSYRDSVETQYF. CDR3 DNA sequence: TGTGCCAGCAGTTATAGGGACAGTGTAGAGACCCAGTACTTC.

This clone was recorded only once. V usage is TRBV12-3 or TRBV12-4 and J usage is TRBJ2-7; D is uncertain. The CDR3 spans 13 residues. The V end lost 4 bases, the J end lost 0 bases, and 7 bases lay between the germline ends. The CDR3 DNA sequence: TGTGCCAGCAGTTCAGGATCCTCCTACGAGCAGTACTTC. Amino acid sequence: CASSSGSSYEQYF.

The gene calls are TRBV13 and TRBJ1-1, with a possible D match to TRBD1 (6 bases). Deletions cut 0 bases from V and 2 bases from J, with 10 bases between. This CDR3 has 15 amino acids. Germline CDR1 PRHDT, CDR2 FYEKMQ (reference sequence). CDR3 bases: TGTGCCAGCAGCTTAGGCGGGACAAGAAACACTGAAGCTTTCTTT. Its translation is CASSLGGTRNTEAFF.

This chain links TRBV18 with TRBJ2-2, with TRBD2 as a possible D gene (6 bases). CDR1 and CDR2 (germline): KGHSH, LQKENI. The CDR3 is made up of 15 amino acids. The ends were cut back, 4 bases at V and 6 bases at J, with 15 bases in the middle. The CDR3 protein is CASSRLGGSAGELFF. The DNA for the CDR3 is TGTGCCAGCTCACGATTGGGAGGATCGGCCGGGGAGCTGTTTTTT.

CDR3 bases: TGTGCCAGCAGTTTATATCCAGGGCGAAGCAATCAGCCCCAGCATTTT. The encoded protein is CASSLYPGRSNQPQHF. V usage is TRBV27 and J usage is TRBJ1-5; tentative D call: TRBD1 (5 bases). Germline V gene data show CDR1 as MNHEY and CDR2 as SMNVEV (reference sequence). Trimming took off 1 base at V and 1 base at J, with 11 bases between the two ends. CDR3 length: 16 amino acids.

This clone was seen once. This chain joins TRBV6-6 and TRBJ2-7, with 11 bases identical to TRBD2. The germline V gene has CDR1 MNHNY and CDR2 SVGAGI (reference sequence). The V gene end was trimmed by 8 bases and the J gene end by 5 bases; junction bases not matched to a gene: 14. CDR3 size: 16 residues. CDR3 DNA: TGTGCCAGCTCCCCTCAGCGACTAGCGGGATTGAACGAGCAGTACTTC. Translating gives CASSPQRLAGLNEQYF.

This rearrangement joins TRBV4-3 to TRBJ1-1, with TRBD1 as a possible D gene (5 bases). The CDR3 has 12 amino acids. CDR1 and CDR2 from the germline V gene are LGHNA and YSLEER. Deletions cut 4 bases from V and 5 bases from J, with 8 bases between. The CDR3 nucleotides read TGCGCCAGCAGCCCAGGGCAAACTGAAGCTTTCTTT. As protein: CASSPGQTEAFF.

The chain carries TRBV28 and TRBJ1-2; D call uncertain. CDR1 MDHEN and CDR2 SYDVKM come from the germline V gene. CDR3 length: 14 residues. With 2 bases removed from V and 7 bases from J, the gap between germline ends came to 14 bases. This CDR3 is CASSLISGSTGYTF. The CDR3 region has the DNA TGTGCCAGCAGTTTAATTTCGGGGTCGACTGGCTACACCTTC.

The rearrangement joins TRBV27 to TRBJ1-6; 8 positions agree with TRBD1. Germline assignment: CDR1 MNHEY and CDR2 SMNVEV (reference sequence). This CDR3 spans 19 amino acids. The J segment lost 2 bases and the V segment lost 5 bases, leaving 14 bases of the junction unmatched. In DNA, the CDR3 is TGTGCCAGCAGTCCTTTGCCGGACAGGGAAAACGCCTATAATTCACCCCTCCACTTT. The encoded protein is CASSPLPDRENAYNSPLHF.

In its sample, this clone was seen once. In DNA, the CDR3 is TGTGCCAGCAGTTTTGTAAGGACAGGGGGATATACTGAAGCTTTCTTT. Its protein product is CASSFVRTGGYTEAFF. The chain has TRBV28 and TRBJ1-1, with TRBD1 matching over 10 bases. The CDR3 spans 16 residues. J gave up 5 bases and V 3 bases, and 9 bases lay outside the gene matches. Looked up from germline, CDR1 is MDHEN and CDR2 is SYDVKM.

The chain recombines TRBV18 with TRBJ1-1; D might be TRBD1 (5 bases). The CDR3 is 14 residues long. Germline V lookup: CDR1 KGHSH, CDR2 LQKENI. V gave up 3 bases and J gave up 6 bases, with 14 bases separating them. The CDR3 DNA is TGTGCCAGCTCACCGTTCCAGGGTTTCGCTGAAGCTTTCTTT. Translation: CASSPFQGFAEAFF.

The chain uses TRBV7-2 and TRBJ1-1; D ambiguous. The germline V gene has CDR1 SGHTA and CDR2 FQGNSA. V lost 7 bases and J lost 5, with 8 bases in between. The CDR3 loop spans 11 amino acids. The CDR3 sequence is CASTPMTEAFF. CDR3 nucleotide sequence: TGTGCCAGCACCCCCATGACTGAAGCTTTCTTT.

This clone was found once. This rearrangement joins TRBV11-2 to TRBJ2-5, with TRBD2 as a possible D gene (6 bases). CDR1 is SGHAT and CDR2 is FQNNGV in the germline V gene. Deletions cut 2 bases from V and 3 bases from J, with 16 bases between. The CDR3 runs to 16 residues. The CDR3 region has the DNA TGTGCCAGCAGCTTACGACCTTTTGGGGGGAAAGAGACCCAGTACTTC. It is translated as CASSLRPFGGKETQYF.

The chain employs TRBV2 and TRBJ1-1, with TRBD1 matching 7 bases. V shed 6 bases and J 9 bases; nucleotides not matched to a gene: 4. The germline V gene has CDR1 SNHLY and CDR2 FYNNEI. This CDR3 region has 11 residues. This chain's CDR3 is CASRRQGQAFF. The CDR3 nucleotides are TGTGCCAGCAGGAGACAGGGACAAGCTTTCTTT.

The chain uses TRBV5-1 and TRBJ1-6; the match to TRBD1 covers 8 bases. J lost 8 bases, V lost 3 bases, and 4 bases had no gene match. The CDR3 length is 14 residues. CDR1 and CDR2 (germline): SGHRS, YFSETQ. CDR3 sequence (DNA): TGCGCCAGCAGCTCAGGACAGGGACATTCACCCCTCCACTTT. It translates to CASSSGQGHSPLHF.

The V and J genes are TRBV6-6 and TRBJ2-7; the D is unclear. This CDR3 spans 11 amino acids. The V end was cut by 5 bases, the J end by 3 bases, with 5 bases between. The germline V gene has CDR1 MNHNY and CDR2 SVGAGI (reference sequence). The CDR3 protein is CASSELYEQYF. The CDR3 DNA reads TGTGCCAGCAGTGAACTCTACGAGCAGTACTTC.